Shown below are 19 T cell receptor beta chains from a single sample sequenced in a study of blood T cell repertoires in COVID-19. Data came from immunoSEQ multiplex PCR; TCRdb stores just in-frame clones and leaves some out. The profile shows 350,000 to 400,000 clones, roughly nine tenths of them singletons. Sequencing was done on a sample of PBMCs or T cells enriched from blood (not recorded which). These receptors were taken from a woman in her thirties who had recovered from COVID-19.

The rearrangement joins TRBV5-1 to TRBJ1-1; D perhaps matches TRBD1 (6 bases). The germline gives CDR1 SGHRS, CDR2 YFSETQ. With 3 bases removed from V and 4 bases from J, the gap between germline ends came to 16 bases. The CDR3 length is 15 residues. The CDR3, as DNA: TGCGCCAGCAGCTCCGGGACACCCAGGCTCACTGAAGCTTTCTTT. Amino acids: CASSSGTPRLTEAFF.

The chain employs TRBV7-6 and TRBJ1-1, with a weak D call TRBD1 (6 bases). Trimming left V 1 base short and J 7 bases short, with 16 bases between. The CDR3 has 15 residues. Germline-derived CDR1 and CDR2 are SGHVS and FNYEAQ. This CDR3 is CASSLDDRPINEAFF. The DNA of the CDR3 is TGTGCCAGCAGCTTAGATGACAGGCCGATTAATGAAGCTTTCTTT.

The chain is built from TRBV13 and TRBJ1-2; D uncertain. The V gene's germline CDR1 is PRHDT and CDR2 FYEKMQ (reference sequence). Trimming pared 0 bases from V and 4 bases from J, leaving 9 bases between. CDR3 length: 14 residues. The CDR3 reads CASSLGEVGYGYTF. CDR3 DNA: TGTGCCAGCAGCTTAGGGGAGGTAGGCTATGGCTACACCTTC.

The CDR3: CASTQGDEQFF. CDR3 bases: TGTGCCAGCACTCAGGGCGATGAGCAGTTCTTC. J is TRBJ2-1 and V is TRBV11-2; a weak D match, TRBD1 (5 bases). The CDR3 spans 11 residues. The V gene lost 7 bases and the J gene lost 8 bases, with 9 bases spanning the gap. CDR1 is SGHAT and CDR2 is FQNNGV in the germline V gene.

This clone has only one observation. The rearrangement joins TRBV19 to TRBJ1-6; D ambiguous. CDR1 is LNHDA and CDR2 is SQIVND in the germline V gene (reference sequence). V was cut by 4 bases and J by 8 bases, with 12 bases left in between. This CDR3 contains 14 residues. For the CDR3, the DNA is TGTGCCAGTAGTACGACCCAGCGGGATTCACCCCTCCACTTT. It encodes CASSTTQRDSPLHF.

The V call is TRBV5-4, the J call TRBJ2-2; 11 bases fit TRBD1. The V and J ends lost 5 bases and 5 bases, in that order; junction bases with no gene match: 11. The CDR3 extends over 17 amino acids. Germline V CDR1 and CDR2: SGHNT, YYREEE (reference sequence). CDR3 DNA: TGTGCCAGCAGTCCCCCTGGACAGGGGGCGGGAACCGGGGAGCTGTTTTTT. Its protein is CASSPPGQGAGTGELFF.

The V call is TRBV12-3 or TRBV12-4, the J call TRBJ2-5; a weak D match, TRBD1 (5 bases). The CDR3 totals 13 residues. Trimming removed 3 bases at V and 7 bases at J, with 12 bases between. In DNA, the CDR3 is TGTGCCAGCAGTTTTAGGGGCTGGGGGACCCAGTACTTC. Translated, it gives CASSFRGWGTQYF.

This clone came up a few times. The genes are TRBV12-3 or TRBV12-4 and TRBJ1-3; D perhaps matches TRBD1 (5 bases). V was shortened by 5 bases and J by 10 bases, with 15 bases between the two germline ends. The length of the CDR3 is 13 residues. The CDR3 protein is CASSGGMGETIYF. In DNA, the CDR3 is TGTGCCAGCAGTGGCGGGATGGGGGAGACCATATATTTT.

The rearrangement joins TRBV11-2 to TRBJ1-2; TRBD1 aligns across 12 bases. The CDR3 consists of 15 residues. V gave up 5 bases and J gave up 8 bases; unmatched junction bases: 9. Germline V lookup: CDR1 SGHAT, CDR2 FQNNGV. CDR3 coding DNA: TGTGCCAGCAGCACGGGGACAGGGGGCCTGGGAGGCTACACCTTC. This codes for CASSTGTGGLGGYTF.

The rearrangement joins TRBV7-9 to TRBJ1-6; no firm D call. The V end was cut by 6 bases, the J end by 5 bases, with 5 bases between. CDR3 length equals 12 residues. Germline V gene lookup returns CDR1 SEHNR and CDR2 FQNEAQ (reference sequence). The CDR3 reads CASSHDNSPLHF. CDR3 DNA: TGTGCCAGCAGTCATGATAATTCACCCCTCCACTTT.

This chain connects TRBV6-5 to TRBJ2-1, with 10 nucleotides matching TRBD1. J lost 7 bases, V lost 7 bases, and 7 bases had no gene match. Germline V gene lookup returns CDR1 MNHEY and CDR2 SVGAGI. The CDR3 length is 14 residues. The CDR3 DNA sequence: TGTGCCAGCACCTGGGACAGGGGTAAAAATGAGCAGTTCTTC. It is translated as CASTWDRGKNEQFF.

The chain carries TRBV4-1 and TRBJ2-1, with a weak D call TRBD2 (5 bases). CDR1 is MGHRA and CDR2 is YSYEKL in the germline V gene. V lost 4 bases to trimming and J lost 4 bases, with 8 bases between them. The CDR3 covers 13 residues. In DNA, the CDR3 is TGCGCCAGCAGCCCGACTACTTACAATGAGCAGTTCTTC. Residues: CASSPTTYNEQFF.

V gene TRBV7-8 combines with J gene TRBJ2-7, with 9 nucleotides matching TRBD1. V was pared by 4 bases and J by 6 bases, with 10 bases of the junction left unmatched. CDR3 length: 15 amino acids. The germline V gene encodes CDR1 SGHVS and CDR2 FQNEAQ. CDR3 nucleotides: TGTGCCAGCAGCTCCCACAGGGGGCTGTGGGTCGAGCAGTACTTC. Translation gives CASSSHRGLWVEQYF.

The chain is built from TRBV27 and TRBJ2-3; tentatively, D is TRBD2 (6 bases). This CDR3 is 16 amino acids long. Germline V gene sequence: CDR1 MNHEY, CDR2 SMNVEV (reference sequence). V was clipped by 5 bases and J by 0 bases, with 15 bases between them. The chain's CDR3 is CASSHLAATSTDTQYF. The CDR3 DNA follows: TGTGCCAGCAGTCATTTAGCGGCAACCAGCACAGATACGCAGTATTTT.

The chain has TRBV5-4 and TRBJ2-1; possible D gene TRBD2, 5 bases. This CDR3 has 17 amino acids. Germline CDR1 SGHNT, CDR2 YYREEE (reference sequence). V lost 4 bases, J lost 7 bases, and 24 bases lay in between. The DNA for the CDR3 is TGTGCCAGCAGCCCACGAGGAGGCGGGCTAAGTCGGAATGAGCAGTTCTTC. Translated, it gives CASSPRGGGLSRNEQFF.

Here the CDR3 reads CASSYSRVPNQPQHF. CDR3 DNA sequence: TGTGCCAGCAGTTACTCGAGGGTCCCCAATCAGCCCCAGCATTTT. The chain is built from TRBV6-5 and TRBJ1-5; D remains ambiguous. Germline CDR1 reads MNHEY; CDR2 reads SVGAGI. V gave up 0 bases and J gave up 3 bases, with 9 bases separating them. The CDR3 extends over 15 amino acids.

The gene calls are TRBV19 and TRBJ2-5, with 7 bases aligning to TRBD2. CDR1 and CDR2 from the germline V gene are LNHDA and SQIVND (reference sequence). This CDR3 spans 14 amino acids. The junction had 3 bases not matched to a gene; V was cut back by 5 bases and J by 0 bases. The CDR3 loop is CASSGLGDQETQYF. CDR3 coding DNA: TGTGCCAGTAGTGGACTAGGGGACCAAGAGACCCAGTACTTC.

This clone turned up a few times. The chain combines TRBV6-2 or TRBV6-3 with TRBJ2-3; D may be TRBD2 (5 bases). The V end lost 2 bases, the J end lost 0 bases, and 9 bases lay between the germline ends. CDR1 is MNHEY, CDR2 SVGEGT, per germline. This CDR3 has 15 amino acids. The CDR3 DNA sequence: TGTGCCAGCAGTTACCGGGAAACTAGCACAGATACGCAGTATTTT. The encoded protein is CASSYRETSTDTQYF.

This sequence joins TRBV3-1 (or the pseudogene TRBV3-2) and TRBJ2-4; a possible D gene is TRBD1 (5 bases). This CDR3 contains 12 residues. V lost 8 bases and J 2 bases, leaving 7 bases between the germline ends. The germline V gene encodes CDR1 LGHDT and CDR2 YNNKEL (reference sequence). The CDR3: CASQGTKNIQYF. The CDR3 DNA is TGTGCCAGCCAGGGAACCAAAAACATTCAGTACTTC.